This T cell receptor beta chain appears in the sequencing data of a study of T cells expressing NK-cell markers. About the research overall: The study sequenced eight donors, seven HCMV-seropositive and one seronegative. The study, taken as a whole, reports: Whether expanded NKG2C+ T cell clones recognized HCMV stayed uncertain.

With the 5' RACE reads reprocessed, TCRdb shows one record per CDR3 protein and no DNA. The table gives 250,000 or so distinct CDR3 sequences; the top ten clones make up 4% to 5% of it. Regarding this clonotype: Its antigen is undetermined.

Germline V CDR1 and CDR2: SQVTM, ANQGSEA. The CDR3 has 14 residues. The sample was blood T cells: a sorted CD56 or NKG2C T cell subset, CD4+ or CD8+ T cells, or bulk PBMC T cells (not recorded which). This sequence was found in a woman aged 18-70 years in good health. The chain combines TRBV29-1 with TRBJ2-7; without DNA, the TCRdb call of TRBD1 cannot be checked. The CDR3 protein is CSVSRTGDGNEQYF.